The present T cell receptor beta chain was sequenced within a study of beta chain features in type 1 diabetes. General observations from the study: More deletions and fewer insertions at VDJ junctions were found in patients with type 1 diabetes. The study found moderately but significantly shorter TCRB CDR3s in all four CD4+ subsets of Type 1 diabetes patients.

This clone was counted a few times. Its antigen is not known. CD4+ naive, central memory, regulatory and stem cell-like memory subsets were isolated by sorting on CD45RO/CCR7/CD25/CD127/CD95/CD27. Sequencing targeted expressed TCRB transcripts, as all isolated RNA had been reverse transcribed. Sequencing used immunoSEQ multiplex PCR; TCRdb keeps in-frame clones, though not all of them. Among about 300,000 clones listed, approximately 8% were seen once. Germline V CDR1 and CDR2: SQVTM, ANQGSEA. CDR3 length equals 14 residues. V shed 1 base and J shed 3 bases, with 12 bases lying between them. Sequenced input: central memory CD4+ T cells from blood. This receptor was identified in a woman aged 18-29 years in good health. This sequence joins TRBV29-1 and TRBJ2-5; tentatively, D is TRBD1 (6 bases). CDR3 coding DNA: TGCAGCGTTGAAGGCAGGGACAAAAAAGAGACCCAGTACTTC. Translating it yields CSVEGRDKKETQYF.